The rows below give T cell receptor beta chains drawn from one sample of a study of cytomegalovirus exposure and HLA in healthy donors. Profiling relied on immunoSEQ multiplex PCR, and the TCRdb table lists in-frame clones only, not all of them. Of under 200,000 clones in the sample, 65% to 85% were seen once. Source material: PBMCs. These receptors all stem from a man aged 35-49 years in good health and CMV-seropositive. Both conserved end residues are part of each CDR3. D genes are given only for firm matches. Size values are once, few and many counts, or a class for expanded clones, and some rows have none.

>.|.|TRBJ1-2|TRBV7-2
CASSLVGEAAYTF
TGTGCCAGCAGCTTAGTTGGGGAGGCGGCTTACACCTTC
>.|TRBD1|TRBJ1-2|TRBV11-2
CASSPRGHYGYTF
TGTGCCAGCAGCCCAAGGGGGCACTATGGCTACACCTTC
>.|.|TRBJ2-7|TRBV10-3
CAISESTGNLDEQYF
TGTGCCATCAGTGAGTCTACAGGGAATCTAGACGAGCAGTACTTC
>.|TRBD1|TRBJ2-1|TRBV7-3
CATRTGAGYNEQFF
TGTGCCACCAGAACAGGGGCGGGTTACAATGAGCAGTTCTTC
>.|TRBD1|TRBJ1-1|TRBV29-1
CSVEGQGATEAFF
TGCAGCGTTGAGGGGCAGGGGGCTACTGAAGCTTTCTTT
>few|.|TRBJ2-2|TRBV5-4
CASSLAPGQSTGELFF
TGTGCCAGCAGCTTGGCACCAGGGCAGAGCACCGGGGAGCTGTTTTTT
>.|TRBD1|TRBJ1-1|TRBV7-9
CASSLRDRDTEAFF
TGTGCCAGCAGCCTCCGGGACAGGGACACTGAAGCTTTCTTT
>.|TRBD1|TRBJ1-2|TRBV10-1
CASSGVGQHPTF
TGCGCCAGCAGTGGAGTGGGACAGCACCCAACCTTC
>few|TRBD1|TRBJ1-5|TRBV4-1
CASSPISGTGEYVGNQPQHF
TGCGCCAGCAGCCCAATCAGCGGGACAGGGGAGTATGTAGGCAATCAGCCCCAGCATTTT
>.|TRBD1|TRBJ2-7|TRBV5-4
CASSKGTGTVEQYF
TGTGCCAGCAGCAAAGGGACAGGGACGGTCGAGCAGTACTTC